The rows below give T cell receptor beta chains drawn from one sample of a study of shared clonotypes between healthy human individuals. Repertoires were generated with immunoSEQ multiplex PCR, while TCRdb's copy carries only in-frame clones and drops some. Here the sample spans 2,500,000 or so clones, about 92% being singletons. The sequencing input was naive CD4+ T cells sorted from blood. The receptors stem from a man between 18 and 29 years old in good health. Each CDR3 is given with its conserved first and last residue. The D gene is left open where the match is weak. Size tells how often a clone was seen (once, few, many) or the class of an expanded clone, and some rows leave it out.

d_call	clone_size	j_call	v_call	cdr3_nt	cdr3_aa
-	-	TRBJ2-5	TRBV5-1	TGCGCCAGCAGCTTGGCGGAGGGGGCTTGGGAGACCCAGTACTTC	CASSLAEGAWETQYF
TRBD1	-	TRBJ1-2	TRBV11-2	TGTGCCAGCAGCTCGGACAGGGGTAATGGCTACACCTTC	CASSSDRGNGYTF
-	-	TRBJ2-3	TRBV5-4	TGTGCCAGCAGCTTGGGAATTAGCGGTACAGATACGCAGTATTTT	CASSLGISGTDTQYF
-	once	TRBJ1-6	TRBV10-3	TGTGCCATCAGTGAAGCAGGGCTAAGCAATTCACCCCTCCACTTT	CAISEAGLSNSPLHF
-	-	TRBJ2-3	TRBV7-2	TGTGCCAGCAGCCTAGAAACCGGGACCACAGATACGCAGTATTTT	CASSLETGTTDTQYF
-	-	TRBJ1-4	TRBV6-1	TGTGCCACCTCGGGATCTCTCTTCGGGCTGTTTTTT	CATSGSLFGLFF
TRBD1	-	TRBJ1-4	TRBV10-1	TGCGCCAGCAGTTCGGGACAGGGGAGGGCTGAAAAACTGTTTTTT	CASSSGQGRAEKLFF
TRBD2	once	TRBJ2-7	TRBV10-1	TGCGCCAGCTCTAGCGGGGGGATGTCCTACGAGCAGTACTTC	CASSSGGMSYEQYF
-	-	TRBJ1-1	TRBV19	TGTGCCAGTAGTTCCCGGGACCTTTTGAACACTGAAGCTTTCTTT	CASSSRDLLNTEAFF
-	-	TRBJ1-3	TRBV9	TGTGCCAGCAGCGTAGGTTGGGCTGAAAACACCATATATTTT	CASSVGWAENTIYF
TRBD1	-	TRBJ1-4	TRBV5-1	TGCGCCAGCAGCCTAGGACAGGGGCCTGAAAAACTGTTTTTT	CASSLGQGPEKLFF
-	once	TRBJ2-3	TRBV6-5	TGTGCCAGCAGCAGGGAAGCGGTGAGCACAGATACGCAGTATTTT	CASSREAVSTDTQYF
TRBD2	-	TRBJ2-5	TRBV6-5	TGTGCCAGCAGTTACTCTCCTAGCGGGGAGAGAGGGCAGTACTTC	CASSYSPSGERGQYF
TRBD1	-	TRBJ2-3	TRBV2	TGTGCCAGCAGTCGAGGGACAGGGTCTGGAGATACGCAGTATTTT	CASSRGTGSGDTQYF
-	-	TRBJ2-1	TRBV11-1	TGTGCCAGCAGACCCGCGGCGGGGAACCCACAGCAGTTCTTC	CASRPAAGNPQQFF
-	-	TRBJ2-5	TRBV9	TGTGCCAGCAGCCCCCCGGGGTACCAGACCCAGTACTTC	CASSPPGYQTQYF
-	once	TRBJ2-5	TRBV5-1	TGCGCCAGCAGCTTGGTCACTGCCCAAGAGACCCAGTACTTC	CASSLVTAQETQYF
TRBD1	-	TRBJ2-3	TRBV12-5	TGTGCTAGTGGGTCAGGACAGGGAATACCAGATACGCAGTATTTT	CASGSGQGIPDTQYF
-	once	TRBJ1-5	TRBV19	TGTGCCAGTAGTATAGGAGGCAGGGTCGATCAGCCCCAGCATTTT	CASSIGGRVDQPQHF
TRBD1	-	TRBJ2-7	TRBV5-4	TGTGCCAGCAGCGGGACAGGACAGTCCTCCTACGAGCAGTACTTC	CASSGTGQSSYEQYF
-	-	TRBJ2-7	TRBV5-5	TGTGCCAGCAGCTTGCGGGACAACACCTACGAGCAGTACTTC	CASSLRDNTYEQYF
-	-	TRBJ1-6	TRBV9	TGTGCCAGCAGCGTAGAGGGCAGTAGTAATTCACCCCTCCACTTT	CASSVEGSSNSPLHF
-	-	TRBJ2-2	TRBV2	TGTGCCAGCAGCGAAGCAGGGCCCGGGGAGCTGTTTTTT	CASSEAGPGELFF
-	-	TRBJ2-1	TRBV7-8	TGTGCCAGCAGCTTTGGGGCCAGTGAGCAGTTCTTC	CASSFGASEQFF
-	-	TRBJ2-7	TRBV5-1	TGCGCCAGCAGCTGGACCGGCACACCCTACGAGCAGTACTTC	CASSWTGTPYEQYF
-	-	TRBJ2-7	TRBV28	TGTGCCACGCGAGGCCGAAGGGGTCAGTACTTC	CATRGRRGQYF
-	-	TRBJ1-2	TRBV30	TGTGCCTGGACAGGGAGAGACTATGGCTACACCTTC	CAWTGRDYGYTF
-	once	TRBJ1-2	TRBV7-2	TGTGCCAGCAGCTTGTATATACAGCGGAGCTACACCTTC	CASSLYIQRSYTF